The present T cell receptor beta chain was sequenced within a study of identical twins. Findings of the study overall: Out-of-frame TCR alpha sharing observed in monozygotic twins exceeded model estimates. Excess low generation probability was seen in twin-shared out-of-frame alpha sequences.

V lost 6 bases and J lost 1; bases outside the gene matches: 4. Germline values: CDR1 SGHVS, CDR2 FNYEAQ. The CDR3 runs to 14 residues. About this clonotype itself: Its antigen is as yet unknown.

After template switching added a universal primer site, the resulting cDNA carried unique molecular identifiers. TCRdb itself ran the 5' RACE reads through MiXCR, one entry per CDR3 protein. The table has about 520,000 distinct CDR3 sequences, around 20% seen once; the top ten hold 0.8% to 1%. These records were also assigned to another study, of T cells expressing NK-cell markers. Turning to that study: Each of roughly six donors carried dominant NKG2C+ clonotypes accounting for roughly 1.0-7.5% of CD8+ T cells.

The material sequenced was CD4+ T cells sorted from blood. The chain is built from TRBV7-6 and TRBJ1-1; 8 bases match TRBD1. This clonotype was sampled from a woman aged 18 to 35 in good health. The CDR3 loop reads CASRPDRGNTEAFF. DNA for the CDR3: TGTGCCAGCAGACCTGACAGGGGGAACACTGAAGCTTTCTTT.